The source of this T cell receptor (beta chain) is a study of beta chain features in type 1 diabetes. Stem cell-like memory, regulatory, central memory and naive CD4+ cells were sorted via CD45RO/CCR7/CD25/CD127/CD95/CD27. Reverse transcribing all isolated RNA meant expressed TCRB transcripts were sequenced. Naive, central memory and regulatory T cell samples came to a mean of roughly 4 million reads. Clones were sequenced by immunoSEQ multiplex PCR, and TCRdb holds only the in-frame ones, with some missing. The table includes about 930,000 clones, roughly 16% detected once. General observations from the study: TCRB CDR3s were moderately but significantly shorter in Type 1 diabetes patients in all four CD4+ subsets. Fewer insertions but more deletions were seen at VDJ junctions in type 1 diabetes patients.

The V segment lost 1 base and the J segment 2 bases; nucleotides outside the gene matches: 3. The CDR3 runs to 18 residues. Germline CDR1 reads MGHRA; CDR2 reads YSYEKL. Only a few counts were recorded for this clone. Its antigen is unidentified. Sample: naive CD4+ T cells from blood. The TCR was taken from a woman younger than 30 in good health. The V and J genes are TRBV4-1 and TRBJ2-6; 12 bases fit TRBD1. CDR3 sequence reads: CASSQAGTGGAGANVLTF. CDR3 bases: TGCGCCAGCAGCCAAGCCGGGACAGGGGGCGCTGGGGCCAACGTCCTGACTTTC.